These 30 T cell receptor beta chains were sequenced from one sample in a study of T cell changes during pregnancy in multiple sclerosis. Only in-frame clones appear in the TCRdb table, and some are missing; sequencing was by immunoSEQ multiplex PCR. The table has 40,000 to 60,000 clones, almost 95% seen once. Sequences were derived from CD4+ T cells from peripheral blood mononuclear cells, sampled in the third trimester of pregnancy. All receptors come from a female donor with multiple sclerosis, enrolled in a pregnancy study.

As DNA, the CDR3 is TGTGCCAGCAGCTTTTCGGGGGAAAAACTGTTTTTT. Its translation: CASSFSGEKLFF. The J gene is TRBJ1-4, the V gene TRBV5-6; D unresolved. This CDR3 spans 12 amino acids. V lost 2 bases, J lost 8 bases, and 7 bases lay in between. Per germline, CDR1 SGHDT and CDR2 YYEEEE.

The V call is TRBV5-4, the J call TRBJ1-2, with TRBD1 matching over 9 bases. Per germline, CDR1 SGHNT and CDR2 YYREEE (reference sequence). With V trimmed by 1 base and J by 3 bases, 4 bases remained unmatched. The CDR3 is 15 residues long. The CDR3 region is CASSLTGGRDYGYTF. The CDR3 DNA sequence: TGTGCCAGCAGCTTGACAGGGGGCAGGGACTATGGCTACACCTTC.

The genes are TRBV6-5 and TRBJ2-7, with 10 nucleotides matching TRBD1. V dropped 0 bases and J dropped 5; count of bases not matched to a gene: 7. The germline V gene encodes CDR1 MNHEY and CDR2 SVGAGI. This CDR3 is 16 amino acids long. For the CDR3, the DNA is TGTGCCAGCAGTTACTCGTTTATCGGGACAGGGGACGAGCAGTACTTC. This codes for CASSYSFIGTGDEQYF.

This rearrangement joins TRBV10-3 to TRBJ1-5; D is undetermined. Germline-derived CDR1 and CDR2 are ENHRY and SYGVKD. This CDR3 comprises 14 residues. Trimming left V 2 bases short and J 6 bases short, with 11 bases between. The CDR3 loop reads CAISERSLSQPQHF. The CDR3 DNA is TGTGCCATCAGTGAGCGGAGTTTGTCTCAGCCCCAGCATTTT.

J is TRBJ1-2 and V is TRBV5-4, with 7 bases identical to TRBD1. V dropped 4 bases and J dropped 1; count of bases not matched to a gene: 7. Germline CDR1 is SGHNT and CDR2 is YYREEE (reference sequence). The length of the CDR3 is 15 residues. The CDR3 DNA sequence: TGTGCCAGCAGCCGAAGACAGGGCCTTAACTATGGCTACACCTTC. Amino acid sequence: CASSRRQGLNYGYTF. The whole variable domain, filled in from reference TRBV5-4 and TRBJ1-2, reads ETGVTQSPTHLIKTRGQQVTLRCSSQSGHNTVSWYQQALGQGPQFIFQYYREEENGRGNFPPRFSGLQFPNYSSELNVNALELDDSALYLCASSRRQGLNYGYTFGSGTRLTVV.

This chain joins TRBV2 and TRBJ2-1; 9 bases align to TRBD2. Germline V gene lookup returns CDR1 SNHLY and CDR2 FYNNEI. The V gene end was trimmed by 2 bases and the J gene end by 5 bases; junction bases not matched to a gene: 4. The CDR3 runs to 15 residues. The CDR3 region has the DNA TGTGCCAGCAGTGAATTTAGCGGGGGACACAATGAGCAGTTCTTC. It encodes CASSEFSGGHNEQFF.

This chain connects TRBV27 to TRBJ1-6, with 7 bases matching TRBD1. With V trimmed by 5 bases and J by 10 bases, 17 bases remained unmatched. The germline V gene has CDR1 MNHEY and CDR2 SMNVEV (reference sequence). This CDR3 has 17 residues. CDR3 DNA sequence: TGTGCCAGCAGTCACCCGACAGGGACGATAGGGGGGTCACCCCTCCACTTT. It encodes CASSHPTGTIGGSPLHF.

This chain connects TRBV7-3 to TRBJ2-3, with D possibly TRBD2 on 6 matching bases. Germline CDR1 is SGHTA and CDR2 is FQGTGA. V was cut by 4 bases and J by 6 bases, with 11 bases left in between. The length of the CDR3 is 13 residues. CDR3 nucleotides: TGTGCCAGCAGCTCCCAGCGGGTGGATACGCAGTATTTT. Protein: CASSSQRVDTQYF.

V and J are TRBV5-4 and TRBJ2-7, with 7 bases identical to TRBD1. The CDR3 totals 14 residues. Germline CDR1 reads SGHNT; CDR2 reads YYREEE (reference sequence). V lost 0 bases, J lost 2 bases, and 2 bases stayed unmatched. CDR3: CASSLGDSAYEQYF. The CDR3, as DNA: TGTGCCAGCAGCTTGGGGGACAGTGCCTACGAGCAGTACTTC.

The rearrangement joins TRBV7-9 to TRBJ2-7; 8 bases line up with TRBD1. From germline, CDR1 is SEHNR and CDR2 FQNEAQ (reference sequence). J lost 6 bases, V lost 0 bases, and 4 bases had no gene match. CDR3 length equals 14 residues. CDR3 DNA sequence: TGTGCCAGCAGCTTAGCATCCACAGGGGGCGAGCAGTACTTC. Amino acids: CASSLASTGGEQYF.

The CDR3 sequence: CASSVGGLAGGPLNEQFF. The CDR3 nucleotides are TGTGCCAGCAGCGTAGGGGGACTAGCGGGGGGGCCGCTAAATGAGCAGTTCTTC. The J gene is TRBJ2-1, the V gene TRBV9; 16 positions agree with TRBD2. The germline CDR1 and CDR2 sequences are SGDLS and YYNGEE. Trimming at V came to 0 bases and at J to 7 bases, leaving 7 bases not matched to a gene. This CDR3 comprises 18 residues.

The chain employs TRBV9 and TRBJ1-1; TRBD1 matches 8 bases. The germline CDR1 and CDR2 sequences are SGDLS and YYNGEE. CDR3 size: 15 residues. Trimming at V came to 0 bases and at J to 6 bases, leaving 7 bases not matched to a gene. The CDR3 DNA sequence: TGTGCCAGCAGCGTAGCCGGCCAGGGGGCGGCTGAAGCTTTCTTT. This codes for CASSVAGQGAAEAFF.

The V and J genes are TRBV7-3 and TRBJ2-3; 14 bases align to TRBD2. J was trimmed by 1 base and V by 5 bases; bases with no gene match: 5. Germline V gene lookup returns CDR1 SGHTA and CDR2 FQGTGA. There are 17 residues in the CDR3. The CDR3 nucleotides are TGTGCCAGCAGCCCCGGGACTAGCGGGGGCGGCACAGATACGCAGTATTTT. Amino acid sequence: CASSPGTSGGGTDTQYF.

This clone came up a few times. CDR3 nucleotide sequence: TGTGCCAGCAGACACCAGGGGGTGAACACTGAAGCTTTCTTT. The encoded protein is CASRHQGVNTEAFF. The chain employs TRBV6-6 and TRBJ1-1, with 7 bases identical to TRBD1. The CDR3 sequence is 14 residues long. V trimming: 6 bases; J trimming: 0 bases; junction bases outside the gene matches: 4. In germline, CDR1 is MNHNY, CDR2 SVGAGI (reference sequence).

The J gene is TRBJ2-1, the V gene TRBV29-1; 13 bases are a match to TRBD2. The CDR3 covers 18 residues. Germline V gene data show CDR1 as SQVTM and CDR2 as ANQGSEA. After removal of 6 bases from V and 0 bases from J, the junction contained 11 bases not matched to a gene. CDR3 DNA: TGCAGCGTCCCCAGACTAGCGGGGGGCATTAGCTCCTACAATGAGCAGTTCTTC. Protein: CSVPRLAGGISSYNEQFF.

V usage is TRBV30 and J usage is TRBJ1-2; 9 bases match TRBD1. This CDR3 is built from 14 residues. From germline, CDR1 is GTSNPN and CDR2 SVGIG (reference sequence). Trimming took 7 bases from V and 6 from J; bases not matched to a gene: 12. CDR3 region: CASPGTGKVNGYTF. CDR3 coding DNA: TGTGCCTCTCCCGGGACAGGGAAAGTAAATGGCTACACCTTC.

This clone turned up a few times. The chain combines TRBV10-3 with TRBJ1-5, with 9 positions matching TRBD1. This CDR3 region has 14 residues. Trimming cost V 6 bases and J 1 base; bases outside gene matches: 1. Germline-derived CDR1 and CDR2 are ENHRY and SYGVKD. This chain's CDR3 is CAISDRGSNQPQHF. For the CDR3, the DNA is TGTGCCATCAGCGACAGGGGGAGCAATCAGCCCCAGCATTTT.

The J gene is TRBJ1-3, the V gene TRBV18, with 7 bases identical to TRBD1. Germline CDR1 and CDR2: KGHSH and LQKENI. The junction had 4 bases not matched to a gene; V was cut back by 2 bases and J by 3 bases. The CDR3 is 15 residues long. CDR3 sequence reads: CASSPYRDSGNTIYF. CDR3 in DNA: TGTGCCAGCTCACCATATCGGGACAGTGGAAACACCATATATTTT.

In the case of this clone: The sample carries other DNA sequences with the same CDR3. The chain carries TRBV25-1 and TRBJ1-2, with D tentatively TRBD1 (5 bases). V was pared by 6 bases and J by 7 bases, with 12 bases between. Germline lookup yields CDR1 MGHDK and CDR2 SYGVNS. The CDR3 totals 12 residues. CDR3 residues: CASSDSRVGYTF. The CDR3, as DNA: TGTGCCAGCAGCGATAGCAGGGTTGGCTACACCTTC.

The chain carries TRBV2 and TRBJ1-6; the D is unclear. CDR1 SNHLY and CDR2 FYNNEI come from the germline V gene. The CDR3 covers 14 residues. Trimming pared 1 base from V and 6 bases from J, leaving 7 bases between. The CDR3 loop reads CASSEGPGNSPLHF. In DNA form, the CDR3 reads TGTGCCAGCAGTGAAGGACCGGGTAATTCACCCCTCCACTTT.

The V call is TRBV25-1, the J call TRBJ1-1; perhaps TRBD1 as D (5 bases). The CDR3 has 11 residues. CDR1 is MGHDK, CDR2 SYGVNS, per germline. V was cut by 8 bases and J by 7 bases, with 11 bases left in between. CDR3 DNA: TGTGCCAGCCGGGGGGTACATGAAGCTTTCTTT. It specifies CASRGVHEAFF.

The chain recombines TRBV6-7 with TRBJ2-5; 8 nucleotides match TRBD2. TRBV6-7 qualifies as an ORF whose function is uncertain. J gave up 1 base and V 4 bases, and 5 bases lay outside the gene matches. The CDR3 loop spans 15 amino acids. The CDR3 loop is CASSWCAGGQETQYF. The CDR3 nucleotides are TGTGCCAGCAGTTGGTGTGCGGGGGGCCAAGAGACCCAGTACTTC.

This chain joins TRBV10-2 and TRBJ2-7, with D possibly matching TRBD1 (5 bases). This CDR3 has 13 residues. CDR1 is WSHSY and CDR2 is SAAADI in the germline V gene. V was pared by 3 bases and J by 2 bases, with 8 bases between. Written as DNA, the CDR3 is TGCGCCAGCAGTGATTCAGGGCCCTACGAGCAGTACTTC. The encoded protein is CASSDSGPYEQYF.

CDR3: CASSLLAGNGADTQYF. In nucleotides, the CDR3 is TGCGCCAGCAGCTTACTAGCGGGGAATGGGGCAGATACGCAGTATTTT. The chain combines TRBV5-1 with TRBJ2-3, with 10 bases lining up with TRBD2. Germline CDR1 SGHRS, CDR2 YFSETQ. V lost 2 bases to trimming and J lost 4 bases; unmatched junction nucleotides: 7. CDR3 length equals 16 residues.

The CDR3 region is CASSLVTPASGGETQYF. In nucleotides, the CDR3 is TGTGCCAGCAGCTTAGTGACCCCGGCGAGCGGGGGGGAGACCCAGTACTTC. The J gene is TRBJ2-5, the V gene TRBV11-3; 9 bases are shared with TRBD2. Unmatched junction bases numbered 11, after V lost 1 base and J lost 5 bases. CDR1 is SGHNT and CDR2 is YENEEA in the germline V gene. This CDR3 is built from 17 residues.

The chain recombines TRBV9 with TRBJ2-2; 9 nucleotides line up with TRBD2. There are 15 residues in the CDR3. Trimming cost V 3 bases and J 1 base; bases outside gene matches: 1. The germline V gene has CDR1 SGDLS and CDR2 YYNGEE. The CDR3 sequence is CASSELAGNTGELFF. CDR3 DNA sequence: TGTGCCAGCAGCGAACTAGCGGGGAACACCGGGGAGCTGTTTTTT.

The sample holds one count of this clone. The genes are TRBV11-1 and TRBJ2-1; 11 nucleotides agree with TRBD2. Germline V gene sequence: CDR1 SGHAT, CDR2 FQDESV (reference sequence). Trimming took 3 bases from V and 10 from J; bases not matched to a gene: 5. This CDR3 has 14 residues. As DNA, the CDR3 is TGTGCCAGCAGCTTTAGCGGGGGGGCCAGGGAGCAGTTCTTC. Amino acids: CASSFSGGAREQFF.

The chain couples TRBV5-4 to TRBJ2-7, with 10 bases identical to TRBD1. V lost 4 bases and J lost 1; bases outside the gene matches: 8. This CDR3 has 16 amino acids. Germline V gives CDR1 SGHNT, CDR2 YYREEE (reference sequence). CDR3 coding DNA: TGTGCCAGCAGCGCCGGGACAGGGGTCCAATCCTACGAGCAGTACTTC. The encoded protein is CASSAGTGVQSYEQYF.

This clone turned up a few times. The genes are TRBV19 and TRBJ1-1; the D gene is possibly TRBD1 (5 bases). Germline CDR1 LNHDA, CDR2 SQIVND (reference sequence). Trimming removed 1 base at V and 4 bases at J, with 19 bases between. This CDR3 region has 17 residues. CDR3 sequence reads: CASSIVRGRVGLTEAFF. DNA of the CDR3: TGTGCCAGTAGTATAGTCCGCGGCAGGGTGGGGCTCACTGAAGCTTTCTTT. Combining the CDR3 with reference TRBV19 and TRBJ1-1 gives the whole variable domain DGGITQSPKYLFRKEGQNVTLSCEQNLNHDAMYWYRQDPGQGLRLIYYSQIVNDFQKGDIAEGYSVSREKKESFPLTVTSAQKNPTAFYLCASSIVRGRVGLTEAFFGQGTRLTVV.

This sequence joins TRBV4-3 and TRBJ2-2; the D gene is possibly TRBD1 (6 bases). The CDR3 loop spans 16 amino acids. Germline CDR1 and CDR2: LGHNA and YSLEER. Trimming pared 0 bases from V and 3 bases from J, leaving 11 bases between. CDR3 loop: CASSQEGRGDTGELFF. The CDR3 nucleotides are TGCGCCAGCAGCCAAGAAGGCAGGGGTGACACCGGGGAGCTGTTTTTT.